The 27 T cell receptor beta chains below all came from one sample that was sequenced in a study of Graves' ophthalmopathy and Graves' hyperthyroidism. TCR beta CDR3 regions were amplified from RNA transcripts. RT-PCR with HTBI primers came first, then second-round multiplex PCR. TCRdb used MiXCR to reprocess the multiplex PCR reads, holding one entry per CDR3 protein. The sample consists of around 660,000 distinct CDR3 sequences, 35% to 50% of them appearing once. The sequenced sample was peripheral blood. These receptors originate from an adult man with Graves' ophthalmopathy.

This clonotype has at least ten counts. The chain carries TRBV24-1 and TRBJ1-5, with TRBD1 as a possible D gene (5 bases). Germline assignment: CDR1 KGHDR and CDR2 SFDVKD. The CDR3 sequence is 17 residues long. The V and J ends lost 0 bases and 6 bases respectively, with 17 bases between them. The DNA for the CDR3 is TGTGCCACCAGTGATTTGCTCGGGGCAGGGATCGTTCAGCCCCAGCATTTT. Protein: CATSDLLGAGIVQPQHF.

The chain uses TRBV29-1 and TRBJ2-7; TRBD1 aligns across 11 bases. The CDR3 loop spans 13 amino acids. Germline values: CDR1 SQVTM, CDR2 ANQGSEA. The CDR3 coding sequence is TGCAGTGCCGGGACAGGGGGACCCTACGAGCAGTACTTC. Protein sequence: CSAGTGGPYEQYF.

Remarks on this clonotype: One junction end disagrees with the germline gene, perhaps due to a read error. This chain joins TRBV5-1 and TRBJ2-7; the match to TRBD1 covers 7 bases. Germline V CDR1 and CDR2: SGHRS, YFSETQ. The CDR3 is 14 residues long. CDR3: CANSPGTVPYEQYF. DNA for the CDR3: TGCGCCAACAGCCCCGGGACAGTCCCCTACGAGCAGTACTTC.

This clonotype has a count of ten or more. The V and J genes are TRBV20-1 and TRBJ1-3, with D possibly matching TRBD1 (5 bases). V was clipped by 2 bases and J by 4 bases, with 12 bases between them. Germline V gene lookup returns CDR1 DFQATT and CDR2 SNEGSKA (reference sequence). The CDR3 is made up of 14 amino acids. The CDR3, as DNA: TGCAGTGCTAGATCACCAGGGTGGGGAAACACCATATATTTT. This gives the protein CSARSPGWGNTIYF.

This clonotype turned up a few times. CDR3 sequence reads: CASRDYRGLKETQYF. CDR3 bases: TGTGCCAGCAGGGATTACAGGGGGCTGAAGGAGACCCAGTACTTC. The V call is TRBV6-5, the J call TRBJ2-5; 9 nucleotides match TRBD1. The germline CDR1 and CDR2 sequences are MNHEY and SVGAGI. V was clipped by 6 bases and J by 5 bases; unmatched bases: 10. The CDR3 sequence is 15 residues long.

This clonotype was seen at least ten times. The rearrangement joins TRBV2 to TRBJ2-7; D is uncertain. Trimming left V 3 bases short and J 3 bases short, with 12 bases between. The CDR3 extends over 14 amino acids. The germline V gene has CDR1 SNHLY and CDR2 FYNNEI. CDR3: CASSDLGNHYEQYF. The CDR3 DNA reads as TGTGCCAGCAGTGATCTGGGGAACCACTACGAGCAGTACTTC.

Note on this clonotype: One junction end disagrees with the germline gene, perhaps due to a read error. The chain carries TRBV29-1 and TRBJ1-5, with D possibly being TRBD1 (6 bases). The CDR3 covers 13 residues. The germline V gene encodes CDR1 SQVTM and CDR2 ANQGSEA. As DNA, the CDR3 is TGCAACGTTCAAGTGGGGGGGGCACAGCCCCAGCATTTT. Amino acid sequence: CNVQVGGAQPQHF. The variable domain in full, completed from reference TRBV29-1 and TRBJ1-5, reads SAVISQKPSRDICQRGTSLTIQCQVDSQVTMMFWYRQQPGQSLTLIATANQGSEATYESGFVIDKFPISRPNLTFSTLTVSNMSPEDSSIYLCNVQVGGAQPQHFGDGTRLSIL.

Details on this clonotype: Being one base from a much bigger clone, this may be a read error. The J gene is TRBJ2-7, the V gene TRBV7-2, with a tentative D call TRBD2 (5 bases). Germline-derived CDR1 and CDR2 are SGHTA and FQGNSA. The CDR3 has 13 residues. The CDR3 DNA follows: TGTGCCAGCAGCTCCATTGGACTTTACGGGCAGTACTTC. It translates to CASSSIGLYGQYF.

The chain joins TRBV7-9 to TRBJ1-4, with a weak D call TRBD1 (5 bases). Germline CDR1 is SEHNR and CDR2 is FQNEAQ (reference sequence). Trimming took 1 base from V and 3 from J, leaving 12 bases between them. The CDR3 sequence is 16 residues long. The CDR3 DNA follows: TGTGCCAGCAGCTTAGGGAGCAGGGTATCTAATGAAAAACTGTTTTTT. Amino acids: CASSLGSRVSNEKLFF.

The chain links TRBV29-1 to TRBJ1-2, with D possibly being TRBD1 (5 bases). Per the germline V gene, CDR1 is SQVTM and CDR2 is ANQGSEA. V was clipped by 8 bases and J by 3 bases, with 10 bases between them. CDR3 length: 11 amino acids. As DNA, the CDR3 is TGCAGCCAAGGGGTATACTATGGCTACACCTTC. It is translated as CSQGVYYGYTF.

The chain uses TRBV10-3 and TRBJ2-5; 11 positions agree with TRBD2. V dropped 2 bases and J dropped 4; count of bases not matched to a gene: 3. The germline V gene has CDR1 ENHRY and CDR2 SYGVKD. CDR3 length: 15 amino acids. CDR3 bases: TGTGCCATCAGTGAGACTAGCGGGGGATTAGAGACCCAGTACTTC. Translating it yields CAISETSGGLETQYF.

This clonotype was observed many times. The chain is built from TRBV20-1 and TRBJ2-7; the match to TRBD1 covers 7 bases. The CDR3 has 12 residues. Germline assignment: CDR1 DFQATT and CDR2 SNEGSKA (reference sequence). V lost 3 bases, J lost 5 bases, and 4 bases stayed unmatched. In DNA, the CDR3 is TGCAGTGCTAGCTTACAGGGGAACGAGCAGTACTTC. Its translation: CSASLQGNEQYF.

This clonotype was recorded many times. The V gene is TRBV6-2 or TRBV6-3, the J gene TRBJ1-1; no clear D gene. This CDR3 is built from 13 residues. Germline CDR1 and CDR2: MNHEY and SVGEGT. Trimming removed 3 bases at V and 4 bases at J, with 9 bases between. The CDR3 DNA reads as TGTGCCAGCAGTTATGGGCGACCCACTGAAGCTTTCTTT. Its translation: CASSYGRPTEAFF.

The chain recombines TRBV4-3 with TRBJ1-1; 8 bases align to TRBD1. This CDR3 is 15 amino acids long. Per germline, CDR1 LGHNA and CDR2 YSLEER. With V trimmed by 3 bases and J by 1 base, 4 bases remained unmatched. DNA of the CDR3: TGCGCCAGCAGCCACCCCGACAGGGGGAACACTGAAGCTTTCTTT. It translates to CASSHPDRGNTEAFF.

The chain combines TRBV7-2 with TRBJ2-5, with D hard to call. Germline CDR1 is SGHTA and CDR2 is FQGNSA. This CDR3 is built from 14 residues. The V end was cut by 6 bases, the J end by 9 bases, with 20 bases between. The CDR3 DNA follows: TGTGCCAGCAGTGGACCGGCCGCGGATCAGCCCCAGTACTTC. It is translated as CASSGPAADQPQYF.

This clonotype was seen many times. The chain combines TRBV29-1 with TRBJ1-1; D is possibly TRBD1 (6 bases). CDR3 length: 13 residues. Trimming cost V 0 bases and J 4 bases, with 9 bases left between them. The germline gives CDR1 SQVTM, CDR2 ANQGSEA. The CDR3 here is CSVEEVQGTEAFF. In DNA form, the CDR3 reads TGCAGCGTTGAAGAAGTACAGGGCACTGAAGCTTTCTTT.

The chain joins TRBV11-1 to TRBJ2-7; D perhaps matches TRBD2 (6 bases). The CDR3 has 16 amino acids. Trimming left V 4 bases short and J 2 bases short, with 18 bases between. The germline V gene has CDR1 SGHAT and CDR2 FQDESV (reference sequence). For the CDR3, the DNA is TGTGCCAGCAGCTCAGACCTCTCCCCGGGAGCCTACGAGCAGTACTTC. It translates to CASSSDLSPGAYEQYF.

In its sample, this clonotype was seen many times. The CDR3 DNA reads TGCAGTGCTAGAGTTGCAGCCTACAATCAGCCCCAGCATTTT. Its protein is CSARVAAYNQPQHF. This chain joins TRBV20-1 and TRBJ1-5, with D hard to call. The germline V and J ends were trimmed by 1 base and 3 bases, with 10 bases remaining between them. CDR1 is DFQATT, CDR2 SNEGSKA, per germline (reference sequence). The CDR3 consists of 14 residues.

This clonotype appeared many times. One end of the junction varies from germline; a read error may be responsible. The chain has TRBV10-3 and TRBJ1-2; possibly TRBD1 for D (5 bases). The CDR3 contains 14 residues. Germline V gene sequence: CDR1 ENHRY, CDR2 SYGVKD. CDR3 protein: CASSYRGTNYGYTF. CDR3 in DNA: TGTGCCAGCAGTTACCGGGGGACCAACTATGGCTACACCTTC.

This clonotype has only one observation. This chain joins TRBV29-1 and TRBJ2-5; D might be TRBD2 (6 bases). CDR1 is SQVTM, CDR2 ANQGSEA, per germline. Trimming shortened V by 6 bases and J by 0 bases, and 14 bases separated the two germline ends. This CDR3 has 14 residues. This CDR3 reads CSVEVGGYQETQYF. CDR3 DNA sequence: TGCAGCGTCGAGGTTGGGGGGTACCAAGAGACCCAGTACTTC.

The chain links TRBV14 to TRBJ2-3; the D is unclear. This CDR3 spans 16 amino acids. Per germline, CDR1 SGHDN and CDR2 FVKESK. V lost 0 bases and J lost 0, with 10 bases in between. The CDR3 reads CASSQDPWRSTDTQYF. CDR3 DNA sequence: TGTGCCAGCAGCCAAGACCCTTGGCGGAGCACAGATACGCAGTATTTT.

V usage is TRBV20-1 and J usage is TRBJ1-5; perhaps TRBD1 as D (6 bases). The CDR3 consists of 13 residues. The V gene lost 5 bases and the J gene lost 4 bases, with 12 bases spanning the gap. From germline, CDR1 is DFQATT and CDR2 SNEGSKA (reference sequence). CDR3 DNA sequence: TGCAGTGCTTCAGGGGCCGGGAATCAGCCCCAGCATTTT. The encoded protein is CSASGAGNQPQHF.

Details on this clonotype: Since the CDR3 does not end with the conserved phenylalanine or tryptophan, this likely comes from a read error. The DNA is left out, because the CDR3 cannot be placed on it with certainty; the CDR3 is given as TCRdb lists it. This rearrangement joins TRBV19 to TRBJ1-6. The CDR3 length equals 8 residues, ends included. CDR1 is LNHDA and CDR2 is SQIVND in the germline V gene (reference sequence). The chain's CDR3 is CASSIMFT.

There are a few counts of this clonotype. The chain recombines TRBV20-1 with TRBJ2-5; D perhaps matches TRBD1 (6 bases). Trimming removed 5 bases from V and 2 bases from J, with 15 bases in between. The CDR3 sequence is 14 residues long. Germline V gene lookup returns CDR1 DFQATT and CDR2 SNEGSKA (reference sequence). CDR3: CSAPMGAQQETQYF. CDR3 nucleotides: TGCAGTGCTCCGATGGGGGCTCAACAAGAGACCCAGTACTTC.

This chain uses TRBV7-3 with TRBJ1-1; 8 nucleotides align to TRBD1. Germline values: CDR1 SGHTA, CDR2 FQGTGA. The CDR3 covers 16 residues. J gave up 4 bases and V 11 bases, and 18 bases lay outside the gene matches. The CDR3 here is CAWSDSDRGYRTEAFF. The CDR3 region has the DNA TGTGCCTGGAGCGACAGCGACAGGGGATATCGCACTGAAGCTTTCTTT.

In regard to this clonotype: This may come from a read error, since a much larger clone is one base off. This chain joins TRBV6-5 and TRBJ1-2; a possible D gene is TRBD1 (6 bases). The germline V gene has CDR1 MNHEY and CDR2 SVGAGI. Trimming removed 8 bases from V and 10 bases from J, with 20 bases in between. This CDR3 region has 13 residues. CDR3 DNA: TGTGCCAGCGGCTCGGGGGCAGGGACACACTACACCTTC. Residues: CASGSGAGTHYTF.

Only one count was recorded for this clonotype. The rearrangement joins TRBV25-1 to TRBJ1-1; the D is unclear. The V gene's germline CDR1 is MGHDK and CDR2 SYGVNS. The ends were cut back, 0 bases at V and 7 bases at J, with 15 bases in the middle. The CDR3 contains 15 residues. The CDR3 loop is CASSEYTGSTNEAFF. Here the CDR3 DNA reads TGTGCCAGCAGTGAATATACGGGGTCGACTAATGAAGCTTTCTTT.